The 15 T cell receptor beta chains reported below all come from one sample, sequenced in a study of cytomegalovirus exposure and HLA in healthy donors. Only in-frame clones appear in the TCRdb table, and some are missing; sequencing was by immunoSEQ multiplex PCR. The data hold 86,000 or so clones, with 90% to 96% observed a single time. Sequencing input: PBMCs. The origin of the receptors is a man aged 18 to 30 in good health and CMV-seropositive.

This clone has just one count. V is TRBV9 and J is TRBJ2-3; perhaps TRBD2 as D (5 bases). Trimming took off 3 bases at V and 5 bases at J, with 16 bases between the two ends. Germline CDR1 SGDLS, CDR2 YYNGEE. The CDR3 consists of 15 residues. CDR3 in amino acids: CASSALLGEIDTQYF. As DNA, the CDR3 is TGTGCCAGCAGCGCTTTACTGGGAGAGATAGATACGCAGTATTTT.

The chain is built from TRBV9 and TRBJ2-7, with TRBD2 as a possible D gene (7 bases). V was pared by 0 bases and J by 4 bases, with 26 bases between. Per the germline V gene, CDR1 is SGDLS and CDR2 is YYNGEE. The CDR3 runs to 19 residues. For the CDR3, the DNA is TGTGCCAGCAGCGTAGGCCTCGCGGGGGCGGGGTTATCAGCGTACGAGCAGTACTTC. This encodes CASSVGLAGAGLSAYEQYF. Together with reference TRBV9 and TRBJ2-7, the CDR3 gives the full variable domain: DSGVTQTPKHLITATGQRVTLRCSPRSGDLSVYWYQQSLDQGLQFLIQYYNGEERAKGNILERFSAQQFPDLHSELNLSSLELGDSALYFCASSVGLAGAGLSAYEQYFGPGTRLTVT.

This clone was counted between two and nine times. This chain joins TRBV6-1 and TRBJ1-2, with D unresolved. Germline V lookup: CDR1 MNHNS, CDR2 SASEGT. The CDR3 sequence is 13 residues long. V was shortened by 3 bases and J by 7 bases, with 12 bases between the two germline ends. CDR3 nucleotide sequence: TGTGCCAGCAGTGATTCGGCGGGATTTGGCTACACCTTC. Its protein is CASSDSAGFGYTF.

This rearrangement joins TRBV30 to TRBJ1-2, with TRBD1 matching over 7 bases. J was trimmed by 8 bases and V by 2 bases; bases with no gene match: 8. This CDR3 spans 13 amino acids. CDR1 and CDR2 (germline): GTSNPN, SVGIG (reference sequence). CDR3 protein: CAWSIRQGGGYTF. As DNA, the CDR3 is TGTGCCTGGAGTATCAGACAGGGAGGCGGCTACACCTTC.

This clone came up once. The gene calls are TRBV7-2 and TRBJ2-1, with D perhaps TRBD2 (5 bases). Germline loops: CDR1 SGHTA, CDR2 FQGNSA. CDR3 size: 14 residues. V lost 2 bases and J lost 5, with 10 bases in between. The CDR3 nucleotides are TGTGCCAGCAGCTTAATGGTGGGAGACAATGAGCAGTTCTTC. Protein product: CASSLMVGDNEQFF.

J is TRBJ2-7 and V is TRBV6-1; 7 nucleotides match TRBD1. After removal of 3 bases from V and 5 bases from J, the junction contained 13 bases not matched to a gene. CDR1 is MNHNS, CDR2 SASEGT, per germline. CDR3 size: 16 residues. The DNA for the CDR3 is TGTGCCAGCAGTGAGATACCGAGACAGGGTATTAACGAGCAGTACTTC. Its protein product is CASSEIPRQGINEQYF.

This CDR3 is CASSPLTPGHWRYEQYF. CDR3 nucleotide sequence: TGTGCCAGCAGCCCGCTGACCCCGGGACACTGGCGCTACGAGCAGTACTTC. This chain connects TRBV11-3 to TRBJ2-7; TRBD1 might be the D (6 bases). V lost 5 bases, J lost 3 bases, and 23 bases lay in between. Per the germline V gene, CDR1 is SGHNT and CDR2 is YENEEA. The CDR3 sequence is 17 residues long.

This rearrangement joins TRBV4-1 to TRBJ2-1; 7 bases agree with TRBD1. The V segment lost 5 bases and the J segment 7 bases; nucleotides outside the gene matches: 11. This CDR3 spans 15 amino acids. Looked up from germline, CDR1 is MGHRA and CDR2 is YSYEKL. DNA for the CDR3: TGCGCCAGCAGCTCACTAGGACAGGTTTGGAATGAGCAGTTCTTC. The encoded protein is CASSSLGQVWNEQFF.

The chain has TRBV30 and TRBJ1-3; D might be TRBD1 (5 bases). This CDR3 spans 12 amino acids. Trimming removed 7 bases from V and 9 bases from J, with 16 bases in between. CDR1 is GTSNPN and CDR2 is SVGIG in the germline V gene (reference sequence). CDR3 protein: CASGVIRRTIYF. The CDR3 bases are TGTGCCTCGGGGGTCATACGGCGCACCATATATTTT.

V and J are TRBV5-1 and TRBJ2-1; 10 nucleotides match TRBD1. The CDR3 runs 13 residues. Trimming at V came to 4 bases and at J to 7 bases, leaving 2 bases not matched to a gene. CDR1 and CDR2 (germline): SGHRS, YFSETQ. DNA for the CDR3: TGCGCCAGCAGCCGGGACAGGGGAAATGAGCAGTTCTTC. Amino acid sequence: CASSRDRGNEQFF.

The CDR3 bases are TGTGCCTGGAGTAGGACAGGGGGCGAAAAACTGTTTTTT. Its protein is CAWSRTGGEKLFF. The rearrangement links TRBV30 to TRBJ1-4; TRBD1 matches at 11 bases. In germline, CDR1 is GTSNPN, CDR2 SVGIG (reference sequence). This CDR3 spans 13 amino acids. The V segment lost 2 bases and the J segment 8 bases; nucleotides outside the gene matches: 1. Full variable domain (rest looked up from reference TRBV30 and TRBJ1-4): SQTIHQWPATLVQPVGSPLSLECTVEGTSNPNLYWYRQAAGRGLQLLFYSVGIGQISSEVPQNLSASRPQDRQFILSSKKLLLSDSGFYLCAWSRTGGEKLFFGSGTQLSVL.

The rearrangement uses TRBV27 and TRBJ1-1; 9 bases match TRBD1. With V trimmed by 7 bases and J by 1 base, 7 bases remained unmatched. The CDR3 sequence is 15 residues long. Per germline, CDR1 MNHEY and CDR2 SMNVEV (reference sequence). The CDR3 reads CASNLKGQGNTEAFF. In nucleotides, the CDR3 is TGTGCCAGCAATTTGAAGGGACAGGGGAACACTGAAGCTTTCTTT.

V gene TRBV5-6 combines with J gene TRBJ1-1; the match to TRBD1 covers 11 bases. The CDR3 runs 14 residues. V shed 5 bases and J 10 bases; nucleotides not matched to a gene: 10. Germline CDR1 and CDR2: SGHDT and YYEEEE. As DNA, the CDR3 is TGTGCCAGCAGTCTCCCGGGGACAGGGGGTAGAGCTTTCTTT. Its translation: CASSLPGTGGRAFF.

The chain uses TRBV7-9 and TRBJ1-2, with TRBD1 identical over 8 bases. The ends lost 1 base at V and 7 bases at J; junction bases unmatched: 8. This CDR3 region has 15 residues. From germline, CDR1 is SEHNR and CDR2 FQNEAQ (reference sequence). The CDR3 region is CASSLEGRGRVGYTF. CDR3 sequence (DNA): TGTGCCAGCAGCTTAGAGGGCAGGGGGCGAGTTGGCTACACCTTC.

The chain employs TRBV28 and TRBJ1-5; D perhaps matches TRBD1 (6 bases). This CDR3 region has 17 residues. V gave up 6 bases and J gave up 4 bases, with 22 bases separating them. Germline values: CDR1 MDHEN, CDR2 SYDVKM. CDR3 sequence reads: CASRNGQLIGVNQPQHF. For the CDR3, the DNA is TGTGCCAGCAGAAACGGACAGCTGATAGGCGTAAATCAGCCCCAGCATTTT.